This T cell receptor (beta chain) was observed in a study of shared T cell receptors in the human thymus. This clone has just a few counts. The V gene lost 10 bases and the J gene lost 1 base, with 18 bases spanning the gap. The germline gives CDR1 WNHNN, CDR2 SYGVQD (reference sequence). The length of the CDR3 is 15 residues. Method: immunoSEQ multiplex PCR; TCRdb's copy keeps in-frame clones and lacks some. Of about 500,000 clones listed, approximately 80% are singletons. This sample was also put to use in a study of human thymus T cells.

Sequenced: thymocytes. This TCR was recovered from a boy under two years old with a congenital heart defect. The gene calls are TRBV10-1 and TRBJ2-3; possibly TRBD2 for D (5 bases). The CDR3, as DNA: TGCGCCACCGACAAAGGGAGCGGACGCACAGATACGCAGTATTTT. Translating it yields CATDKGSGRTDTQYF.